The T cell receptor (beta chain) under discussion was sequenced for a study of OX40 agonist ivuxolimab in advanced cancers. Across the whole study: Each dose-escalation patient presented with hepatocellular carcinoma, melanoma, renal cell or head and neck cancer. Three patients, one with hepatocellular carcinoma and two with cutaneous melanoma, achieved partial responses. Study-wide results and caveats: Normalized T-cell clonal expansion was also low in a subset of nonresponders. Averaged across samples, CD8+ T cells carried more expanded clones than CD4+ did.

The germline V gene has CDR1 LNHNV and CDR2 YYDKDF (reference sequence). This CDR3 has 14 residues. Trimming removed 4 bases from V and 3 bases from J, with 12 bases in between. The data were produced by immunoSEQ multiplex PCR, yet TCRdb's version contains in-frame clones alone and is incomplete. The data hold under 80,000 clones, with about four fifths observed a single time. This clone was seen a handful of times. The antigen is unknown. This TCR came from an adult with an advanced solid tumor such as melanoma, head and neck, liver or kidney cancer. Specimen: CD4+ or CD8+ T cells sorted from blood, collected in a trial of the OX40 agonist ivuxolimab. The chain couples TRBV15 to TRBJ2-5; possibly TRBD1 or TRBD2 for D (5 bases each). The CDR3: CATSMKGSEETQYF. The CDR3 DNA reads TGTGCCACCAGCATGAAGGGGAGTGAAGAGACCCAGTACTTC.